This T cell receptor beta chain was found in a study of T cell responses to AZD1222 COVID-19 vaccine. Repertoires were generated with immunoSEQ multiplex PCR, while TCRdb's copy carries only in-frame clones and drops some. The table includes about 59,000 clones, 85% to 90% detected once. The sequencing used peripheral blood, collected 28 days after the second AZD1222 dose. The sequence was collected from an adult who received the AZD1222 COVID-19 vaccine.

The CDR3 loop is CSDQGGSAEAFF. The DNA of the CDR3 is TGCAGCGACCAGGGGGGAAGCGCTGAAGCTTTCTTT. This rearrangement joins TRBV29-1 to TRBJ1-1; 7 nucleotides match TRBD1. CDR1 is SQVTM, CDR2 ANQGSEA, per germline. The CDR3 totals 12 residues. V gave up 7 bases and J gave up 6 bases; unmatched junction bases: 8.